This TCR beta chain was found in a study of blood T cell repertoires in COVID-19. Turning to the study itself: Spain, Italy and the United States supplied samples that represented acute and convalescent COVID-19. From T cells, B-cell-depleted T cells, or PBMCs came the material, which was cDNA or gDNA.

CDR1 SGHKS and CDR2 YYEKEE come from the germline V gene (reference sequence). The CDR3 contains 15 residues. V dropped 0 bases and J dropped 0 bases, with 10 bases sitting between them. In the study's own analysis: Nucleated cell number was recorded as an estimate derived from reference gene primer amplification. Method: immunoSEQ multiplex PCR; TCRdb's copy keeps in-frame clones and lacks some. V, J and clone size were drawn from that table, and D and trimming were deduced from the DNA. The sample has 310,000 or so clones; approximately 86% are singletons. Seattle participants joined during active infection and were tracked over time.

Material for sequencing was peripheral blood. This chain links TRBV5-5 with TRBJ2-7; D is perhaps TRBD2 (5 bases). This TCR derives from a man aged 25 to 45 with COVID-19, enrolled during active disease. CDR3 loop: CASSLVRGFSYEQYF. The CDR3, as DNA: TGTGCCAGCAGCTTGGTTCGAGGGTTCTCCTACGAGCAGTACTTC.